The clone carrying this T cell receptor (beta chain) was seen many times. What it recognizes is unknown. Deletions cut 7 bases from V and 10 bases from J, with 17 bases between. This CDR3 contains 13 residues. The data were obtained in a study of neurological immune-mediated disorders. 5'RACE with 10-nucleotide random UMIs produced the cDNA. TCRdb reanalysed the 5' RACE reads using MiXCR and keeps one entry per CDR3 protein. The sample records about 87,000 distinct CDR3 sequences, roughly 3.5% being singletons. Study-level points and caveats: No sharing of CDR3 amino acid sequences was observed among expanded clones across subjects, suggesting private repertoires in all groups. Phylogenetic grouping assigned the repertoires of 18 of 34 multiple sclerosis patients to a single related-CDR3 cluster, which may represent a signature.

The TCR sequence derives from a woman aged 45-59 years with multiple sclerosis. The rearrangement uses TRBV12-3 or TRBV12-4 and TRBJ2-1; D is possibly TRBD2 (5 bases). Sequencing was carried out using PBMCs. The CDR3 DNA sequence: TGTGCCAGCATGGTCCGGGCGTGGAGGGAGCAGTTCTTC. Encoded protein: CASMVRAWREQFF.